The TCR beta chain under discussion was sequenced for a study of blood T cell repertoires in COVID-19 (dated by TCRdb to 2020 to 2022). Background on the whole study: Samples covering the acute and convalescent phases of COVID-19 were provided by collaborators in the United States, Italy and Spain. The prospective study material was composed of cDNA or gDNA derived from T cells, B-cell-depleted T cells, or PBMCs. Deeply sampled blood TCRbeta repertoires from subjects exposed to, actively infected with, or recovered from COVID-19 were included in the dataset. A freely available public database, intended as a resource for researchers studying the immune response to SARS-CoV-2, is where the repertoires were released. The samples were drawn from the first 160 participants of the ongoing ImmuneRACE study and from 1,254 subjects provided by 6 global collaborators. Sample metadata almost always included a de-identified subject ID, COVID-19 status, age in years and sex. Where HLA class I and class II types were available, the types were taken from metadata supplied by the sample provider, not from assay-based typing.

About this clone itself: The clone's antigen remains unknown. It has no much larger one-base neighbor in the sample; base qualities were not kept.

Collaborating institutions collected whole blood in K2EDTA tubes following their own protocols. Collaborator samples were shipped for TCRbeta analysis as frozen whole blood, isolated PBMCs, or DNA extracted from either sample type. TCRbeta CDR3 regions were amplified from genomic DNA by means of the immunoSEQ Assay, a bias-controlled multiplex PCR. As for the authors' bioinformatics: Within the assay, amplification of reference gene primers was used to estimate how many nucleated cells each sample contained. To quantify the absolute abundance of each unique TCRbeta CDR3 rearrangement, sequence reads were collapsed and filtered. Productive Simpson clonality was computed per sample as the square root of Simpson's diversity index over productive rearrangements. TCRdb mirrors the immuneACCESS table, restricted to in-frame sequences. Some clones are absent from its copies; in checked studies, under half trace to an unresolved V gene, and the reason for the others is unknown. V and J calls and clone size are as listed in that table; D and trimming were resolved from the DNA. Within this sample are tens of thousands of clones, with 76% of them counted one time only. Roughly half of the sample lies in the top ten.

Here is what the overall study found, with its caveats: Clinical and demographic metadata were provided uncurated, with the amount varying by source and participant.

Sequences SEHNR (CDR1) and FQNEAQ (CDR2) are obtained from the germline V gene (reference sequence). Reading from cysteine to phenylalanine, the CDR3 counts 15 amino acids. Of the read, only the CDR3 DNA is kept; its 45 bases are in frame from base 1. Here V drops 4 bases and J drops 4 bases, and the junction holds 3 bases not matched to any gene. Recombination connected TRBV7-9 to TRBJ2-2; 10 nucleotides in the junction match TRBD1. Sequenced sample: peripheral blood. The source of this sequence is an elderly woman with acute or convalescent COVID-19. CDR3 region: CASSSDRGLTGELFF. The DNA is as follows: TGTGCCAGCAGCTCCGACAGGGGGCTCACCGGGGAGCTGTTTTTT.